This TCR beta chain was sequenced during a study of blood T cell repertoires in COVID-19. Across the study: PBMCs, B-cell-depleted T cells, or T cells provided the cDNA or gDNA that made up the material.

Using immunoSEQ multiplex PCR, the repertoire was profiled, and TCRdb retains in-frame clones only, with some absent. The table shows about 160,000 clones, with approximately 86% occurring only once. V lost 1 base, J lost 8 bases, and 12 bases lay in between. This CDR3 is built from 15 residues. Germline V gene sequence: CDR1 LNHNV, CDR2 YYDKDF (reference sequence). The specimen sequenced was peripheral blood. The TCR was taken from a woman aged 55-75 years who had recovered from COVID-19. The gene calls are TRBV15 and TRBJ1-6; possible D gene TRBD1, 6 bases. The CDR3 region is CATSRAKGVDSPLHF. CDR3 bases: TGTGCCACCAGCAGAGCGAAGGGGGTCGATTCACCCCTCCACTTT. Full variable domain (remainder filled in from reference TRBV15 and TRBJ1-6): DAMVIQNPRYQVTQFGKPVTLSCSQTLNHNVMYWYQQKSSQAPKLLFHYYDKDFNNEADTPDNFQSRRPNTSFCFLDIRSPGLGDTAMYLCATSRAKGVDSPLHFGNGTRLTVT.